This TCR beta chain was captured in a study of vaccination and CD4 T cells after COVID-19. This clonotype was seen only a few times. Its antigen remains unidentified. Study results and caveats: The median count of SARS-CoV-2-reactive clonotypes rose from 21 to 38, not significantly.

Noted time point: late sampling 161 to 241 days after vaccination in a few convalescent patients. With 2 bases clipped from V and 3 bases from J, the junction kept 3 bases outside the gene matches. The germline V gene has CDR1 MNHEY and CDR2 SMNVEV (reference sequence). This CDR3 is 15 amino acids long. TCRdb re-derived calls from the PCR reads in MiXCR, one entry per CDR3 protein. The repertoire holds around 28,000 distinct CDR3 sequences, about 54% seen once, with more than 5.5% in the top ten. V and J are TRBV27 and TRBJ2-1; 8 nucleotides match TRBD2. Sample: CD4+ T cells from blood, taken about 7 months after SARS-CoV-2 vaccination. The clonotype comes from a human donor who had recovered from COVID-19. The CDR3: CASSLLSGNYNEQFF. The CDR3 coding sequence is TGTGCCAGCAGTTTACTTAGCGGGAACTACAATGAGCAGTTCTTC.